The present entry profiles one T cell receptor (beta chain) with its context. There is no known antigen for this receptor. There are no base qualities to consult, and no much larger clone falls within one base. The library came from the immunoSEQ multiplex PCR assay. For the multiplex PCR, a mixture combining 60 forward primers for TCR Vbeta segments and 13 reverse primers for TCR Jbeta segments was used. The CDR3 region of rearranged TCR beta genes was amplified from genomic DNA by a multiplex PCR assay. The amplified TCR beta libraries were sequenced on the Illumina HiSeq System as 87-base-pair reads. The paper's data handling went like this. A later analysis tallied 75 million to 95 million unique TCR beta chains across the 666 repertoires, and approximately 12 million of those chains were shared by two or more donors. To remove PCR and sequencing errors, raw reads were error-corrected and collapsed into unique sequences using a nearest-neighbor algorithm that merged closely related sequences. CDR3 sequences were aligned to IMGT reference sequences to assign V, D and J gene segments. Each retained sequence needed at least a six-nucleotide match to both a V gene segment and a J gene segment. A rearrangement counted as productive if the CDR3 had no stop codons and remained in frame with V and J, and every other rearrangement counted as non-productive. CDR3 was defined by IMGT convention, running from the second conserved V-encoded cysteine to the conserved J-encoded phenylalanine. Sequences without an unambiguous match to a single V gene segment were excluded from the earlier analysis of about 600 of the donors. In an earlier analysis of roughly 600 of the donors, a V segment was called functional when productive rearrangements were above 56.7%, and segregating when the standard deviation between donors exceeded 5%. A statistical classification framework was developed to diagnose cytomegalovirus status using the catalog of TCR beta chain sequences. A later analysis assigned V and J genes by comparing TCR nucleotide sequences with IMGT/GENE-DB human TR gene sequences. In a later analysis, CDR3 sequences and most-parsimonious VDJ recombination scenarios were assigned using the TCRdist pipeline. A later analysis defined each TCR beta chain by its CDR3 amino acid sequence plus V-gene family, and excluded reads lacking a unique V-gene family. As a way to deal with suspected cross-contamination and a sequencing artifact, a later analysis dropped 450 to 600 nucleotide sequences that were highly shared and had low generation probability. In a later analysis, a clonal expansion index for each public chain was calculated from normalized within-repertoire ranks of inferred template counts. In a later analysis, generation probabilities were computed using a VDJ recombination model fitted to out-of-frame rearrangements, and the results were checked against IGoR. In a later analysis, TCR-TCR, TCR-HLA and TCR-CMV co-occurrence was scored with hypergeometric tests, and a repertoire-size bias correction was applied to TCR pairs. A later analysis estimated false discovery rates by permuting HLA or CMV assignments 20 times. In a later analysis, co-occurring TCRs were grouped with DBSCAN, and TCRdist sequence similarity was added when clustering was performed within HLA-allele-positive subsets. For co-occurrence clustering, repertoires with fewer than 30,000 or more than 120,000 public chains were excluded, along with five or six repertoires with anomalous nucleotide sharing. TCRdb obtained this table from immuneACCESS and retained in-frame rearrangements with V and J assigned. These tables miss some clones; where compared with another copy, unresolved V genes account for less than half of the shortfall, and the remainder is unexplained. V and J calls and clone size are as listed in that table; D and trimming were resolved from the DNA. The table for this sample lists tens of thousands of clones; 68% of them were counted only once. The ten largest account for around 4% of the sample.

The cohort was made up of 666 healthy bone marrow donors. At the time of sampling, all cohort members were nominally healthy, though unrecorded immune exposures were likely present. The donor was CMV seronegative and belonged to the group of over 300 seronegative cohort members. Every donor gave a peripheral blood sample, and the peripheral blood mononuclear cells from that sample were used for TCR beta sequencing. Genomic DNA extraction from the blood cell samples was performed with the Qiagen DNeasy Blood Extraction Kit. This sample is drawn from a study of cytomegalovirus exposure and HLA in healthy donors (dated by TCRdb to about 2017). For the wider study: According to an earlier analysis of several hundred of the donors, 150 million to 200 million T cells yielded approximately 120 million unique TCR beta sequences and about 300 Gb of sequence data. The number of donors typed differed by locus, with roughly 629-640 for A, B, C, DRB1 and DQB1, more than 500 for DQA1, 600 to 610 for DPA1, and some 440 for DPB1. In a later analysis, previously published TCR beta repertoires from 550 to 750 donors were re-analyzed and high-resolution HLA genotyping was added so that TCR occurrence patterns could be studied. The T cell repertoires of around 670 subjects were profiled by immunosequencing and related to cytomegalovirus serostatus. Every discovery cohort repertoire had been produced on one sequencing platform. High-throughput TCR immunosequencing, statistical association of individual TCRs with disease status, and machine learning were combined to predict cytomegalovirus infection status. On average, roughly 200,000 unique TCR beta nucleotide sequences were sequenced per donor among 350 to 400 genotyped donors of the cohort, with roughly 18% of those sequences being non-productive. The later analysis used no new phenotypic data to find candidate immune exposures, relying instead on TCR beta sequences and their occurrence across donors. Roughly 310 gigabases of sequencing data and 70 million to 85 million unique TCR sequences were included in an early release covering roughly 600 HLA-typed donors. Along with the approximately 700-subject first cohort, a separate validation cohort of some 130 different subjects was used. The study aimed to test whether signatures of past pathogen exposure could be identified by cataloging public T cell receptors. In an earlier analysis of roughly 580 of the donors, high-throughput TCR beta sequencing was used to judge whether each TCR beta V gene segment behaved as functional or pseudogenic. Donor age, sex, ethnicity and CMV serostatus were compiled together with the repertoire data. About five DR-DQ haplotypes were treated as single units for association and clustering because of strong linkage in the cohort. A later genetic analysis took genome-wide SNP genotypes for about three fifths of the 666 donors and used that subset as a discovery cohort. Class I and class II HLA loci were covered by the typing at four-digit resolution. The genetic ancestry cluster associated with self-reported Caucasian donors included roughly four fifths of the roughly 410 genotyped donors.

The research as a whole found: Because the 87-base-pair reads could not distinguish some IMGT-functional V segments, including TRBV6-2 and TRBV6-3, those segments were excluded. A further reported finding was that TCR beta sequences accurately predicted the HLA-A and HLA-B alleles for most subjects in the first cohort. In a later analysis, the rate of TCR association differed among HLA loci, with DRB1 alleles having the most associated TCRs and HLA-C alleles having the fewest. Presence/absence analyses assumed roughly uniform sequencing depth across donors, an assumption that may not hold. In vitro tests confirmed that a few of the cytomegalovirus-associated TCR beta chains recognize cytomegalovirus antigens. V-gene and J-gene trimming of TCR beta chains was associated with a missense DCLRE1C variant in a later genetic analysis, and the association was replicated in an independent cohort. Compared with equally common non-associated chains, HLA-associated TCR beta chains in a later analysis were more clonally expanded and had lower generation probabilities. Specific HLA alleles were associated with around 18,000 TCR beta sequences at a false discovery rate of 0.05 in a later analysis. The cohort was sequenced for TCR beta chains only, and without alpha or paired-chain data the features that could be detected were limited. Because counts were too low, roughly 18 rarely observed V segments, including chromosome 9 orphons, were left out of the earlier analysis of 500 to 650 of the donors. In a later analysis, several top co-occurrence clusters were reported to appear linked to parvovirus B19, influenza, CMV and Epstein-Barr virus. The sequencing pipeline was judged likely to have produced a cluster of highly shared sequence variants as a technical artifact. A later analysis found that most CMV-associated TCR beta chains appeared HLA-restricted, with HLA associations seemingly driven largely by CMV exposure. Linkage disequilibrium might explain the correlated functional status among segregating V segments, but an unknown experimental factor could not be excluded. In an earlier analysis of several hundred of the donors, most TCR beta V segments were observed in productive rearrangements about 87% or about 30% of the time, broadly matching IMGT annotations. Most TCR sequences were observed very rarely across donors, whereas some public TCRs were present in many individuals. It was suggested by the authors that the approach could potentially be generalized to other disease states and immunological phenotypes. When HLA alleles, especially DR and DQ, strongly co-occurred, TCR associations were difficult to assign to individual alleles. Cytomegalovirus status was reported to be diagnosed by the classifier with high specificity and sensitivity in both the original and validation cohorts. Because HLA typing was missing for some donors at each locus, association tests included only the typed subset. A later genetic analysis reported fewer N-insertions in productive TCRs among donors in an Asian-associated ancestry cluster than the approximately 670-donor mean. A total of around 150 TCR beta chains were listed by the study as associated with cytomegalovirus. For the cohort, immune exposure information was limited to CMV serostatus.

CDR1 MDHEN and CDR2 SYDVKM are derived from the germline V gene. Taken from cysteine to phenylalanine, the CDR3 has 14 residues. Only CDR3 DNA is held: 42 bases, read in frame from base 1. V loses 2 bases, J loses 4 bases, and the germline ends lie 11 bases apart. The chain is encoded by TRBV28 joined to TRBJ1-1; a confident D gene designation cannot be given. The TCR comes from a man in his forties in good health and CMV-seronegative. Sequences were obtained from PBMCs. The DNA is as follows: TGTGCCAGCAGTTTACCCGACTCCGGCACTGAAGCTTTCTTT. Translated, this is CASSLPDSGTEAFF.